This entry lists 29 T cell receptor beta chains sequenced from one sample in a study of CD8+ T cells in alopecia areata. Extracted RNA was reverse transcribed into cDNA, the sequencing template. Sequencing was performed with immunoSEQ multiplex PCR; in TCRdb, only in-frame clones are kept and a portion is missing. Among some 200,000 clones listed, about 60% were seen once. This sample's treatment: oral pan-JAK inhibitor, 5-10 mg twice daily. The sample was CD4+ T cells sorted from blood, taken at week 4, from a patient treated with tofacitinib. The receptors come from a human donor with alopecia areata.

A word on this clone: This CDR3 is also generated by other DNA sequences in the sample. The V gene is TRBV5-1, the J gene TRBJ1-1; no clear D gene. Germline V lookup: CDR1 SGHRS, CDR2 YFSETQ. V lost 4 bases and J 1 base, leaving 8 bases between the germline ends. The CDR3 extends over 13 amino acids. The CDR3 loop reads CASSPDGNTEAFF. As DNA, the CDR3 is TGCGCCAGCAGCCCGGACGGGAACACTGAAGCTTTCTTT.

This clone came up a few times. The CDR3 nucleotides are TGCAGCGTTGAAGGGACAGAGACCCAGTACTTC. Its translation is CSVEGTETQYF. The chain is built from TRBV29-1 and TRBJ2-5; D not resolved. V was trimmed by 1 base and J by 4 bases, leaving 4 bases between them. CDR1 SQVTM and CDR2 ANQGSEA come from the germline V gene. This CDR3 contains 11 residues.

There are a few counts of this clone. The chain links TRBV29-1 to TRBJ1-2; 9 bases fit TRBD1. The junction had 3 bases not matched to a gene; V was cut back by 7 bases and J by 3 bases. Germline V gene sequence: CDR1 SQVTM, CDR2 ANQGSEA. CDR3 size: 12 residues. CDR3: CSGRQGDYGYTF. In DNA, the CDR3 is TGCAGCGGGAGACAGGGGGACTATGGCTACACCTTC.

This clone was observed a few times. The chain couples TRBV7-9 to TRBJ1-5; D unclear. The CDR3 spans 14 residues. Germline-derived CDR1 and CDR2 are SEHNR and FQNEAQ (reference sequence). The V end was cut by 5 bases, the J end by 5 bases, with 13 bases between. CDR3 loop: CASSHGGGDQPQHF. The CDR3 nucleotides read TGTGCCAGCAGCCATGGAGGCGGCGATCAGCCCCAGCATTTT. The variable domain in full, completed from reference TRBV7-9 and TRBJ1-5, reads DTGVSQNPRHKITKRGQNVTFRCDPISEHNRLYWYRQTLGQGPEFLTYFQNEAQLEKSRLLSDRFSAERPKGSFSTLEIQRTEQGDSAMYLCASSHGGGDQPQHFGDGTRLSIL.

This clone appeared a single time. The rearrangement uses TRBV7-9 and TRBJ1-1; D call uncertain. The V gene lost 0 bases and the J gene lost 8 bases, with 10 bases spanning the gap. The length of the CDR3 is 13 residues. Germline V CDR1 and CDR2: SEHNR, FQNEAQ (reference sequence). CDR3 bases: TGTGCCAGCAGCTTAGCGAGAACGGGAGAAGCTTTCTTT. Protein product: CASSLARTGEAFF.

This rearrangement joins TRBV28 to TRBJ2-7, with D possibly being TRBD1 (5 bases). CDR3 length: 11 residues. Germline V lookup: CDR1 MDHEN, CDR2 SYDVKM. Deletions cut 5 bases from V and 6 bases from J, with 8 bases between. The CDR3 nucleotides read TGTGCCAGCAGTACCAGGGTCGAGCAGTACTTC. This translates into CASSTRVEQYF.

V usage is TRBV27 and J usage is TRBJ1-2; D not certain. Germline CDR1 MNHEY, CDR2 SMNVEV (reference sequence). V was pared by 3 bases and J by 2 bases, with 10 bases between. This CDR3 contains 14 residues. Written as DNA, the CDR3 is TGTGCCAGCAGTTTGTCCCCGGAGAACTATGGCTACACCTTC. It codes for CASSLSPENYGYTF.

This clone came up once. This chain uses TRBV30 with TRBJ1-2; 7 nucleotides line up with TRBD1. The CDR3 contains 13 residues. Germline V gene data show CDR1 as GTSNPN and CDR2 as SVGIG (reference sequence). With V trimmed by 3 bases and J by 4 bases, 5 bases remained unmatched. The CDR3 is CAWSSGTVYGYTF. CDR3 DNA sequence: TGTGCCTGGAGCTCCGGGACAGTCTATGGCTACACCTTC.

In the case of this clone: The identical CDR3 is also encoded by other nucleotide sequences in the sample. This sequence joins TRBV30 and TRBJ1-1; D gene ambiguous. Germline-derived CDR1 and CDR2 are GTSNPN and SVGIG (reference sequence). The CDR3 is made up of 13 amino acids. Trimming cost V 0 bases and J 1 base, with 6 bases left between them. The CDR3 is CAWSVQGNTEAFF. CDR3 nucleotides: TGTGCCTGGAGTGTACAAGGGAACACTGAAGCTTTCTTT.

This clone came up once. This chain joins TRBV4-1 and TRBJ1-3, with D possibly TRBD1 on 5 matching bases. The CDR3 contains 18 residues. Germline lookup yields CDR1 MGHRA and CDR2 YSYEKL. V lost 1 base and J lost 0, with 16 bases in between. CDR3 region: CASSQVLSGPLSGNTIYF. In DNA form, the CDR3 reads TGCGCCAGCAGCCAAGTACTTTCGGGACCCCTCTCTGGAAACACCATATATTTT.

J is TRBJ1-2 and V is TRBV5-1, with TRBD1 matching over 8 bases. In germline, CDR1 is SGHRS, CDR2 YFSETQ. J was trimmed by 2 bases and V by 3 bases; bases with no gene match: 6. CDR3 length: 15 amino acids. CDR3 sequence reads: CASSYSTGENYGYTF. The DNA of the CDR3 is TGCGCCAGCAGCTACTCGACAGGGGAAAACTATGGCTACACCTTC.

This clone has just a few counts. The chain uses TRBV13 and TRBJ2-6, with D possibly matching TRBD1 (5 bases). The ends were cut back, 8 bases at V and 2 bases at J, with 13 bases in the middle. From germline, CDR1 is PRHDT and CDR2 FYEKMQ (reference sequence). The CDR3 contains 15 residues. CDR3 sequence reads: CASAGYGAGANVLTF. The DNA for the CDR3 is TGTGCCAGCGCAGGGTACGGAGCTGGGGCCAACGTCCTGACTTTC.

The genes are TRBV29-1 and TRBJ1-2, with D unresolved. Trimming took off 4 bases at V and 8 bases at J, with 11 bases between the two ends. The CDR3 contains 11 residues. The germline CDR1 and CDR2 sequences are SQVTM and ANQGSEA. The CDR3 DNA sequence: TGCAGCGTTGCCAACACGGGGGGCTACACCTTC. Its translation is CSVANTGGYTF.

The rearrangement uses TRBV7-8 and TRBJ1-5, with 10 bases identical to TRBD1. The V gene end was trimmed by 1 base and the J gene end by 7 bases; junction bases not matched to a gene: 7. Germline loops: CDR1 SGHVS, CDR2 FQNEAQ. CDR3 size: 16 residues. CDR3 nucleotides: TGTGCCAGCAGCTTAGGTACCGGGACAGGGGACCAGCCCCAGCATTTT. The encoded protein is CASSLGTGTGDQPQHF. Using reference TRBV7-8 and TRBJ1-5 for the parts outside the CDR3, the full variable domain is GAGVSQSPRYKVAKRGQDVALRCDPISGHVSLFWYQQALGQGPEFLTYFQNEAQLDKSGLPSDRFFAERPEGSVSTLKIQRTQQEDSAVYLCASSLGTGTGDQPQHFGDGTRLSIL.

J is TRBJ1-6 and V is TRBV4-3, with unresolved D. In germline, CDR1 is LGHNA, CDR2 YSLEER. The CDR3 loop spans 17 amino acids. V was shortened by 1 base and J by 6 bases, with 16 bases between the two germline ends. CDR3 sequence: CASSQVVGRKLNSPLHF. CDR3 in DNA: TGCGCCAGCAGCCAAGTCGTTGGACGGAAACTTAATTCACCCCTCCACTTT.

This sequence joins TRBV5-4 and TRBJ1-2, with D possibly being TRBD1 (5 bases). CDR3 length equals 13 residues. V was shortened by 5 bases and J by 8 bases, with 16 bases between the two germline ends. CDR1 and CDR2 from the germline V gene are SGHNT and YYREEE (reference sequence). This chain's CDR3 is CASRVTARGGYTF. The CDR3 bases are TGTGCCAGCAGGGTGACAGCCCGGGGCGGCTACACCTTC.

The J gene is TRBJ1-2, the V gene TRBV15; no reliable D call. V lost 0 bases, J lost 3 bases, and 5 bases lay in between. Per the germline V gene, CDR1 is LNHNV and CDR2 is YYDKDF (reference sequence). The CDR3 contains 13 residues. In DNA form, the CDR3 reads TGTGCCACCAGCAGAGATCGGCACTATGGCTACACCTTC. Translation gives CATSRDRHYGYTF.

This chain joins TRBV27 and TRBJ2-2, with 9 bases matching TRBD2. Looked up from germline, CDR1 is MNHEY and CDR2 is SMNVEV (reference sequence). Losses at the gene ends were 6 bases for V and 4 bases for J; bases not matched to a gene: 18. The CDR3 covers 19 residues. CDR3 loop: CASRKVYSSLAGTTGELFF. The CDR3, as DNA: TGTGCCAGCAGAAAAGTTTATAGTTCCCTAGCGGGGACCACCGGGGAGCTGTTTTTT.

V is TRBV2 and J is TRBJ1-5; D perhaps matches TRBD1 (5 bases). This CDR3 is 13 amino acids long. Per the germline V gene, CDR1 is SNHLY and CDR2 is FYNNEI. With 7 bases removed from V and 1 base from J, the gap between germline ends came to 8 bases. The CDR3 DNA is TGTGCCAGCAAACAGGACAGCAATCAGCCCCAGCATTTT. This codes for CASKQDSNQPQHF.

This chain uses TRBV29-1 with TRBJ2-4; 7 bases map to TRBD1. V lost 4 bases and J lost 7; bases outside the gene matches: 7. Germline CDR1 and CDR2: SQVTM and ANQGSEA. The CDR3 contains 13 residues. This CDR3 reads CSVAQGVRNIQYF. CDR3 in DNA: TGCAGCGTTGCTCAGGGGGTCAGGAACATTCAGTACTTC.

The chain links TRBV29-1 to TRBJ1-2; no reliable D call. The CDR3 totals 10 residues. Germline CDR1 reads SQVTM; CDR2 reads ANQGSEA. V was shortened by 7 bases and J by 3 bases, with 6 bases between the two germline ends. CDR3 in DNA: TGCAGCGGCTATGACTATGGCTACACCTTC. This gives the protein CSGYDYGYTF.

The gene calls are TRBV30 and TRBJ1-2, with 7 bases that match TRBD1. CDR3 length: 15 amino acids. Looked up from germline, CDR1 is GTSNPN and CDR2 is SVGIG (reference sequence). V shed 3 bases and J 4 bases; nucleotides not matched to a gene: 11. The DNA for the CDR3 is TGTGCCTGGAGCTACGAAAGGGGGCCTGGCTATGGCTACACCTTC. Translated, it gives CAWSYERGPGYGYTF. The full variable domain, completed using reference TRBV30 and TRBJ1-2, is SQTIHQWPATLVQPVGSPLSLECTVEGTSNPNLYWYRQAAGRGLQLLFYSVGIGQISSEVPQNLSASRPQDRQFILSSKKLLLSDSGFYLCAWSYERGPGYGYTFGSGTRLTVV.

The chain employs TRBV11-2 and TRBJ2-7, with unresolved D. Germline-derived CDR1 and CDR2 are SGHAT and FQNNGV. CDR3 length equals 14 residues. Trimming removed 5 bases at V and 3 bases at J, with 14 bases between. CDR3 loop: CASSLPGSSYEQYF. CDR3 sequence (DNA): TGTGCCAGCAGCCTCCCGGGTTCCAGCTACGAGCAGTACTTC.

This clone occurred a few times. This chain connects TRBV28 to TRBJ2-2; D ambiguous. The CDR3 covers 13 residues. Per the germline V gene, CDR1 is MDHEN and CDR2 is SYDVKM. The ends were cut back, 5 bases at V and 5 bases at J, with 9 bases in the middle. For the CDR3, the DNA is TGTGCCAGCAGTCTCGTGGTTACCGGGGAGCTGTTTTTT. This codes for CASSLVVTGELFF.

The chain uses TRBV27 and TRBJ1-2; D might be TRBD1 (5 bases). The V gene lost 3 bases and the J gene lost 2 bases, with 7 bases spanning the gap. Germline assignment: CDR1 MNHEY and CDR2 SMNVEV (reference sequence). The CDR3 is 13 residues long. The CDR3 DNA follows: TGTGCCAGCAGTTTGGGGGGGAACTATGGCTACACCTTC. Translated, it gives CASSLGGNYGYTF.

V and J are TRBV9 and TRBJ2-1; possibly TRBD2 for D (6 bases). The ends were cut back, 4 bases at V and 5 bases at J, with 13 bases in the middle. This CDR3 has 14 amino acids. Germline assignment: CDR1 SGDLS and CDR2 YYNGEE. The CDR3 DNA follows: TGTGCCAGCAGCTCGCGGGGCCCCGACAATGAGCAGTTCTTC. As protein: CASSSRGPDNEQFF. Based on the CDR3 plus reference TRBV9 and TRBJ2-1, the full variable domain is DSGVTQTPKHLITATGQRVTLRCSPRSGDLSVYWYQQSLDQGLQFLIQYYNGEERAKGNILERFSAQQFPDLHSELNLSSLELGDSALYFCASSSRGPDNEQFFGPGTRLTVL.

This clone was counted between two and nine times. The chain recombines TRBV29-1 with TRBJ1-4; D is ambiguous. Germline V lookup: CDR1 SQVTM, CDR2 ANQGSEA. Between the trimmed V and J ends, which lost 5 bases and 8 bases, there was a span of 18 bases. CDR3 length equals 14 residues. CDR3 protein: CSVFTGNLGEKLFF. The CDR3 DNA reads TGCAGCGTTTTCACCGGAAACTTGGGGGAAAAACTGTTTTTT.

This chain links TRBV29-1 with TRBJ2-3, with D unresolved. Trimming pared 2 bases from V and 6 bases from J, leaving 12 bases between. The CDR3 consists of 13 residues. Germline V gene sequence: CDR1 SQVTM, CDR2 ANQGSEA. The CDR3 sequence: CSVETNARDTQYF. The CDR3 DNA reads TGCAGCGTTGAAACAAACGCACGGGATACGCAGTATTTT.

The rearrangement joins TRBV29-1 to TRBJ1-1, with a weak D call TRBD1 (6 bases). This CDR3 comprises 15 residues. V gave up 5 bases and J gave up 1 base, with 17 bases separating them. The V gene's germline CDR1 is SQVTM and CDR2 ANQGSEA. CDR3 sequence: CSVWGTQKGNTEAFF. CDR3 nucleotides: TGCAGCGTTTGGGGGACACAAAAAGGGAACACTGAAGCTTTCTTT.